A selection of T cell receptor beta chains follows, all from one sample in a study of T-cell reconstitution after alpha-beta-depleted transplantation in children. Each CDR3 protein is one row after TCRdb ran MiXCR on the PCR reads. The sample carries some 520,000 distinct CDR3 sequences, about 31% recorded once. Sequencing was performed on PBMCs from the stem cell graft donor, taken from the stem cell graft. The receptors originated from a human donor who donated a stem cell graft to a child with aplastic anemia. CDR3s include the opening cysteine and the closing phenylalanine or tryptophan. A D gene is named only where the DNA matches it firmly. Size tells how often a clone was seen (once, few, many) or the class of an expanded clone, and some rows leave it out.

clone size: -; D gene: -; J gene: TRBJ2-1; V gene: TRBV10-3; CDR3 DNA: TGTGCCGTAGGGTGGGTAAATGAGCAGTTCTTC; CDR3 protein: CAVGWVNEQFF
clone size: few; D gene: TRBD1; J gene: TRBJ2-7; V gene: TRBV7-9; CDR3 DNA: TGTGCCAGCAGCTTAGATGTGACAGGGGACCACGAGCAGTACTTC; CDR3 protein: CASSLDVTGDHEQYF
clone size: -; D gene: TRBD2; J gene: TRBJ2-4; V gene: TRBV10-3; CDR3 DNA: TGTGCCATCAGTACTAGCGGGAGCGCGGCCAAAAACATTCAGTACTTC; CDR3 protein: CAISTSGSAAKNIQYF
clone size: few; D gene: -; J gene: TRBJ2-4; V gene: TRBV29-1; CDR3 DNA: TGCAGCGTTGAAGCACTAGCCAAAAACATTCAGTACTTC; CDR3 protein: CSVEALAKNIQYF
clone size: few; D gene: -; J gene: TRBJ1-1; V gene: TRBV29-1; CDR3 DNA: TGCAGCGTTATGCAAGCTAGTGATGAAGCTTTCTTT; CDR3 protein: CSVMQASDEAFF
clone size: -; D gene: TRBD2; J gene: TRBJ2-4; V gene: TRBV29-1; CDR3 DNA: TGCAGCGTAGCGGGAGACAACATTCAGTACTTC; CDR3 protein: CSVAGDNIQYF
clone size: few; D gene: -; J gene: TRBJ1-1; V gene: TRBV7-2; CDR3 DNA: TGTGCCAGCACCACTTACCTAAACACTGAAGCTTTCTTT; CDR3 protein: CASTTYLNTEAFF
clone size: -; D gene: -; J gene: TRBJ1-2; V gene: TRBV25-1; CDR3 DNA: TGTGCCAGCAGTTTTGGGTCGGGTTCCTATGGCTACACCTTC; CDR3 protein: CASSFGSGSYGYTF
clone size: -; D gene: TRBD1; J gene: TRBJ2-7; V gene: TRBV6-2/TRBV6-3; CDR3 DNA: TGTGCCAGCAGTTACCTTGGACAGGGTGGAGGCGAGCAGTACTTC; CDR3 protein: CASSYLGQGGGEQYF
clone size: few; D gene: -; J gene: TRBJ2-2; V gene: TRBV5-1; CDR3 DNA: TGCGCCAGCAGCTTGATACGGGAGCGGACCGGGGAGCTGTTTTTT; CDR3 protein: CASSLIRERTGELFF
clone size: -; D gene: TRBD1; J gene: TRBJ2-1; V gene: TRBV2; CDR3 DNA: TGTGCCAGCAATAGGGACAGGGGCAATGAGCAGTTCTTC; CDR3 protein: CASNRDRGNEQFF
clone size: few; D gene: TRBD1; J gene: TRBJ2-5; V gene: TRBV20-1; CDR3 DNA: TGCAGTGCTGTAAGGACAGGGTCCTCAGAGACCCAGTACTTC; CDR3 protein: CSAVRTGSSETQYF
clone size: once; D gene: -; J gene: TRBJ1-1; V gene: TRBV19; CDR3 DNA: TGTGCCAGTAGTATGGGGCGGGCCCAGAACACTGAAGCTTTCTTT; CDR3 protein: CASSMGRAQNTEAFF
clone size: -; D gene: -; J gene: TRBJ1-1; V gene: TRBV5-1; CDR3 DNA: TGCGCCAGCAGCTTGGAGGAATTCAACACTGAAGCTTTCTTT; CDR3 protein: CASSLEEFNTEAFF
clone size: -; D gene: -; J gene: TRBJ2-2; V gene: TRBV20-1; CDR3 DNA: TGCAGTGCTAGAGATCAAGGGGTACCCGGGGAGCTGTTTTTT; CDR3 protein: CSARDQGVPGELFF
clone size: -; D gene: TRBD1; J gene: TRBJ2-3; V gene: TRBV7-9; CDR3 DNA: TGTGCCAGCAGCCCCCGGACAGGGTTCACAGATACGCAGTATTTT; CDR3 protein: CASSPRTGFTDTQYF
clone size: -; D gene: -; J gene: TRBJ1-4; V gene: TRBV20-1; CDR3 DNA: TGCAGTGCTAGAGATCTGGGGAACAGGGTTAATGAAAAACTGTTTTTT; CDR3 protein: CSARDLGNRVNEKLFF
clone size: -; D gene: -; J gene: TRBJ1-5; V gene: TRBV9; CDR3 DNA: TGTGCCAGCAGCGTATCAGGGGTATGGGGTCAGCCCCAGCATTTT; CDR3 protein: CASSVSGVWGQPQHF
clone size: -; D gene: TRBD2; J gene: TRBJ2-1; V gene: TRBV20-1; CDR3 DNA: TGCAGTGCTAGAGCCCTGACTAGCGGGAATACCCACTCGCTGTACAATGAGCAGTTCTTC; CDR3 protein: CSARALTSGNTHSLYNEQFF
clone size: few; D gene: -; J gene: TRBJ2-5; V gene: TRBV20-1; CDR3 DNA: TGCAGTGCTAGACAGGGTCCGGAGACCCAGTACTTC; CDR3 protein: CSARQGPETQYF
clone size: -; D gene: -; J gene: TRBJ1-2; V gene: TRBV6-5; CDR3 DNA: TGTGCCAGCAGATCTCGGGCGGCGCAGAATGGCTACACCTTC; CDR3 protein: CASRSRAAQNGYTF
clone size: once; D gene: TRBD2; J gene: TRBJ2-7; V gene: TRBV29-1; CDR3 DNA: TGCAGCGTTGAATCCCCCCGCGGGAGGCTCTACGAGCAGTACTTC; CDR3 protein: CSVESPRGRLYEQYF
clone size: few; D gene: -; J gene: TRBJ1-3; V gene: TRBV5-6; CDR3 DNA: TGTGCCAGCACTTTTCAGGGAGGTGGAAACACCATATATTTT; CDR3 protein: CASTFQGGGNTIYF
clone size: -; D gene: TRBD1; J gene: TRBJ2-1; V gene: TRBV19; CDR3 DNA: TGTGCCAGTAGCCCCGGGACAGGGGGCTCCTACAATGAGCAGTTGTTC; CDR3 protein: CASSPGTGGSYNEQLF
clone size: few; D gene: -; J gene: TRBJ2-5; V gene: TRBV20-1; CDR3 DNA: TGCAGTGCTAGAGAAGGCATGAACCAAGAGACCCAGTACTTC; CDR3 protein: CSAREGMNQETQYF
clone size: few; D gene: -; J gene: TRBJ2-5; V gene: TRBV29-1; CDR3 DNA: TGCAGCGTTGGACTCGTAGAGACCCAGTACTTC; CDR3 protein: CSVGLVETQYF
clone size: -; D gene: -; J gene: TRBJ1-5; V gene: TRBV15; CDR3 DNA: TGTGCCACCAGCAGAGCTAACGGTTGGCAGCCCCAGCATTTT; CDR3 protein: CATSRANGWQPQHF
clone size: -; D gene: -; J gene: TRBJ2-5; V gene: TRBV29-1; CDR3 DNA: TGCAGCGCGTTCAAAAAGGCGGAAGAGACCCAGTACTTC; CDR3 protein: CSAFKKAEETQYF
clone size: few; D gene: TRBD1; J gene: TRBJ2-3; V gene: TRBV7-3; CDR3 DNA: TGTGCCAGCAGCCTACAACCCCGACAGGGAACTACGCAGTATTTT; CDR3 protein: CASSLQPRQGTTQYF
clone size: -; D gene: TRBD1; J gene: TRBJ2-7; V gene: TRBV7-8; CDR3 DNA: TGTGCCAGCAGCAAAACCACCGGGACAGGGCCCTACGAGCAGTACTTC; CDR3 protein: CASSKTTGTGPYEQYF
clone size: once; D gene: -; J gene: TRBJ2-1; V gene: TRBV7-2; CDR3 DNA: TGTGCCAGCAGCTTGTACGTCGGTGAGCAGTTCTTC; CDR3 protein: CASSLYVGEQFF
clone size: few; D gene: TRBD2; J gene: TRBJ2-5; V gene: TRBV15; CDR3 DNA: TGTGCCACCAGCAGAGATTTGGGACTAGCGGGACAAGAGACCCAGTACTTC; CDR3 protein: CATSRDLGLAGQETQYF
clone size: -; D gene: -; J gene: TRBJ2-1; V gene: TRBV5-1; CDR3 DNA: TGCGCCAGCAGCTTGGAGGCCAGGGCTAGCATTTACAATGAGCAGTTCTTC; CDR3 protein: CASSLEARASIYNEQFF
clone size: few; D gene: -; J gene: TRBJ1-6; V gene: TRBV3-1; CDR3 DNA: TGTGCCAGCAGCCAAGGGACAGTTAATTCACCCCTCCACTTT; CDR3 protein: CASSQGTVNSPLHF
clone size: -; D gene: TRBD1; J gene: TRBJ1-2; V gene: TRBV11-2; CDR3 DNA: TGTGCCAGCAGCTTAGTAGGGGCAGGGGGCAACTATGGCTACACCTTC; CDR3 protein: CASSLVGAGGNYGYTF
clone size: few; D gene: TRBD2; J gene: TRBJ2-1; V gene: TRBV20-1; CDR3 DNA: TGCAGTGCTAGACATGGAAAACGGACTAGATACTACAATGAGCAGTTCTTC; CDR3 protein: CSARHGKRTRYYNEQFF
clone size: -; D gene: TRBD2; J gene: TRBJ2-1; V gene: TRBV12-3/TRBV12-4; CDR3 DNA: TGTGCCAGCGGATTAGGAGGGGTGGATGGAGCGGGAGCGTACAATGAGCAGTTCTTC; CDR3 protein: CASGLGGVDGAGAYNEQFF
clone size: -; D gene: TRBD1; J gene: TRBJ1-2; V gene: TRBV7-3; CDR3 DNA: TGTGCCAGCAGCTTAACCCCAGACAGGGGGTATGGCTACACCTTC; CDR3 protein: CASSLTPDRGYGYTF
clone size: few; D gene: -; J gene: TRBJ1-3; V gene: TRBV7-2; CDR3 DNA: TGTGCCAGCAGCCCTTCCAACCTCTACACCATATATTTT; CDR3 protein: CASSPSNLYTIYF
clone size: few; D gene: -; J gene: TRBJ1-5; V gene: TRBV28; CDR3 DNA: TGTGCCAGTATGACAGTTAGCAATCAGCCCCAGCATTTT; CDR3 protein: CASMTVSNQPQHF
clone size: -; D gene: -; J gene: TRBJ2-1; V gene: TRBV7-2; CDR3 DNA: TGTGCCAGCAGCCTGGGGGTGGCGGGGAGCTCCTACAATGAGCAGTTCTTC; CDR3 protein: CASSLGVAGSSYNEQFF
clone size: -; D gene: TRBD1; J gene: TRBJ1-1; V gene: TRBV20-1; CDR3 DNA: TGCAGTGCCCAACCGGGACAGGGGGGTTCCACTGAAGCTTTCTTT; CDR3 protein: CSAQPGQGGSTEAFF
clone size: few; D gene: -; J gene: TRBJ2-5; V gene: TRBV11-3; CDR3 DNA: TGTGCCAGCAGCCGTACCCAAGAGACCCAGTACTTC; CDR3 protein: CASSRTQETQYF
clone size: few; D gene: -; J gene: TRBJ2-3; V gene: TRBV9; CDR3 DNA: TGTGCCAGCAGCGCCCAGCGGGCAGATACGCAGTATTTT; CDR3 protein: CASSAQRADTQYF
clone size: -; D gene: -; J gene: TRBJ2-5; V gene: TRBV9; CDR3 DNA: TGTGCCAGCAGCGCCCGGGATAGGGACCGGGAGACCCAGTACTTC; CDR3 protein: CASSARDRDRETQYF
clone size: -; D gene: -; J gene: TRBJ2-1; V gene: TRBV25-1; CDR3 DNA: TGTGCCAGCAGTGAAAAATTCGGGATTCCCTACAATGAGCAGTTCTTC; CDR3 protein: CASSEKFGIPYNEQFF
clone size: -; D gene: -; J gene: TRBJ1-1; V gene: TRBV29-1; CDR3 DNA: TGCAGCGTGGTACCGGGACCGACGAACACTGAAGCTTTCTTT; CDR3 protein: CSVVPGPTNTEAFF
clone size: -; D gene: -; J gene: TRBJ1-5; V gene: TRBV9; CDR3 DNA: TGTGCCAGCAGCGCTGGGGGGGGGAACAGCAATCAGCCCCAGCATTTT; CDR3 protein: CASSAGGGNSNQPQHF
clone size: -; D gene: TRBD1; J gene: TRBJ2-2; V gene: TRBV4-3; CDR3 DNA: TGCGCCAGCAGCCAAGAGGTCTACAGGGGAGACACCGGGGAGCTGTTTTTT; CDR3 protein: CASSQEVYRGDTGELFF
clone size: -; D gene: TRBD2; J gene: TRBJ2-7; V gene: TRBV6-1; CDR3 DNA: TGTGCCAGCAGCACCATTGGCGGGGGGGCCTACGAGCAGTACTTC; CDR3 protein: CASSTIGGGAYEQYF
clone size: -; D gene: TRBD2; J gene: TRBJ2-1; V gene: TRBV14; CDR3 DNA: TGTGCCAGCAGCCAAGTTGGTGGGACTAGCGGGACATACAATGAGCAGTTCTTC; CDR3 protein: CASSQVGGTSGTYNEQFF
clone size: -; D gene: -; J gene: TRBJ2-7; V gene: TRBV5-4; CDR3 DNA: TGTGCCAGCAGCCCCCAGGGGTACTACGAGCAGTACTTC; CDR3 protein: CASSPQGYYEQYF
clone size: few; D gene: TRBD1; J gene: TRBJ1-4; V gene: TRBV29-1; CDR3 DNA: TGCAGCGTTTGGTTCGGGACAGGGGATGAAAAACTGTTTTTT; CDR3 protein: CSVWFGTGDEKLFF